The TCR beta chain described here comes from a study of a mutant IDH1 vaccine in newly diagnosed glioma (dated by TCRdb to 2020 to 2022). Regarding the research as a whole: Across visits V03 through V10, patients got a total of eight vaccinations, given in weeks 1, 3, 5, 7, 11, 15, 19 and 23. In the chemotherapy-containing groups, vaccination started alongside temozolomide cycles, whereas in patients who had radiotherapy alone it started 4-6 weeks after radiotherapy. Of the 32 patients who were treated, about 60% were male and approximately 38% were female, and the mean age was around 40 years. Before enrollment, most patients had been given radiochemotherapy with temozolomide as standard therapy, while the rest had received either radiotherapy alone or temozolomide alone. Six visits were used for peripheral blood collection: V03 (baseline), V05, V07, V10, V12 and V13. Longitudinal TCRB deep sequencing was done for 25 treated patients, wherever samples were available for exploratory analyses.

The intended sense of this specimen's time point label: week 11, during vaccination. Each vaccine dose, consisting of 300 ug of a 20-mer mutant IDH1 peptide in Montanide, was administered subcutaneously with topical imiquimod. All donors had newly diagnosed IDH1-mutant astrocytomas of WHO grade 3 or 4 that showed loss of nuclear ATRX. The samples were drawn from NOA16, a multicentre, single-arm, open-label phase I trial in Germany that tested a mutant IDH1 peptide vaccine in humans for the first time. Genomic DNA for TCRB sequencing was extracted from EDTA blood using the DNeasy Blood and Tissue Kit. Receptors were amplified or captured by the immunoSEQ multiplex PCR assay. Rearranged TCR beta chain sequences were amplified with the hsTCRB Kit following the manufacturer's protocol. An Illumina MiSeq was used to sequence the TCRB libraries. The original pipeline was this. The kit vendor's proprietary platform handled demultiplexing, trimming and gene mapping. The source is immuneACCESS, and TCRdb retained only in-frame sequences with V and J called. Part of the clones is not carried over; for the studies checked, unresolved V genes explain less than half of this, and the remainder is unexplained. V, J and clone size reflect that table, while D and trimming were determined from the DNA. This sample has 110,000 or so clones in its table, and roughly 90% of those were observed once. 0.6% to 0.75% of the sample comes from the top ten.

General study outcomes and caveats: The authors stated that sample limitations prevented analyses of patient blood samples from being reproduced. No apparent relationship was observed between pseudoprogression and alterations in the top peripheral T cell clonotypes detected by TCRB sequencing. Vaccine-induced immune responses across multiple MHC alleles were detected in 93.3% of patients. Availability determined which PBMC samples were chosen for TCRB deep sequencing.

Details on this clone: Its cognate antigen has yet to be identified. No base-level quality is on record; no much larger clone is a single base apart.

The material was PBMCs, obtained from a glioma patient whose treatment included an IDH1 peptide vaccine. The origin of this receptor is a woman aged 45-65 years with glioma.

Read as DNA, the sequence is TGTGCCAGCAGGTATAACCTGAACACTGAAGCTTTCTTT. This translates into CASRYNLNTEAFF. The rearranged chain carries TRBV6-5 and TRBJ1-1, with the identity of the D gene unclear. The germline V gene provides CDR1 MNHEY and CDR2 SVGAGI. The trim is 6 bases for V and 0 bases for J, with a gap of 8 bases between the germline ends. Its CDR3 holds 13 amino acids, cysteine through phenylalanine. Only CDR3 DNA is held: 39 bases, read in frame from base 1.